This T cell receptor beta chain was found in a study of blood T cell repertoires in COVID-19. Study-wide background: There were acute and convalescent COVID-19 samples, and they came from the United States, Italy and Spain.

Deletions cut 0 bases from V and 7 bases from J, with 4 bases between. The length of the CDR3 is 11 residues. Germline CDR1 reads ENHRY; CDR2 reads SYGVKD. TCRdb's table, derived via immunoSEQ multiplex PCR, lists solely in-frame clones and lacks some. This sample has 80,000 to 100,000 clones, with almost 80% found just once. The specimen sequenced was peripheral blood. This TCR derives from a human donor in a cohort sampled during active COVID-19. The chain joins TRBV10-3 to TRBJ2-7; D is ambiguous. CDR3 residues: CAISESREQYF. CDR3 in DNA: TGTGCCATCAGTGAGTCGCGAGAGCAGTACTTC.